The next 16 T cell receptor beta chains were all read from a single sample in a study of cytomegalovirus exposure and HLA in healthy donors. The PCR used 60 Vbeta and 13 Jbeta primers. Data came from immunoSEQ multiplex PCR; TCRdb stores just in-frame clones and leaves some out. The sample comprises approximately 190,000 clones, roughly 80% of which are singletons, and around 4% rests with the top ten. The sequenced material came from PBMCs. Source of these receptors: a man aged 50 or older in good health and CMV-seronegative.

CDR3 protein: CASGPSGGLSYEQYF. In nucleotides, the CDR3 is TGTGCTAGTGGTCCTAGCGGGGGGCTATCCTACGAGCAGTACTTC. This chain joins TRBV12-5 and TRBJ2-7; 11 nucleotides agree with TRBD2. Germline V lookup: CDR1 LGHNT, CDR2 FRNRAP. V lost 5 bases to trimming and J lost 1 base; unmatched junction nucleotides: 4. There are 15 residues in the CDR3. The full variable domain, its missing parts supplied by reference TRBV12-5 and TRBJ2-7, is DARVTQTPRHKVTEMGQEVTMRCQPILGHNTVFWYRQTMMQGLELLAYFRNRAPLDDSGMPKDRFSAEMPDATLATLKIQPSEPRDSAVYFCASGPSGGLSYEQYFGPGTRLTVT.

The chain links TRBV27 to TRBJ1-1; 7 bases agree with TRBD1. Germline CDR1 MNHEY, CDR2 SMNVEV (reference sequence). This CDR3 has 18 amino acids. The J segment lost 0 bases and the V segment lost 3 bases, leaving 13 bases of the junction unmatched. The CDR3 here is CASSFGNRGHRMNTEAFF. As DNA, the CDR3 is TGTGCCAGCAGTTTTGGGAATAGGGGGCACAGAATGAACACTGAAGCTTTCTTT.

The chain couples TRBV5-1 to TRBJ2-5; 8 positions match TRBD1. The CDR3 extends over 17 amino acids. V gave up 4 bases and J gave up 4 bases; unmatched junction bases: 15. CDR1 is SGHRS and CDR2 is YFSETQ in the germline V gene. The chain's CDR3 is CASSLSGGTGVRETQYF. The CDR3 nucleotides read TGCGCCAGCAGCCTCTCAGGGGGCACGGGGGTAAGAGAGACCCAGTACTTC.

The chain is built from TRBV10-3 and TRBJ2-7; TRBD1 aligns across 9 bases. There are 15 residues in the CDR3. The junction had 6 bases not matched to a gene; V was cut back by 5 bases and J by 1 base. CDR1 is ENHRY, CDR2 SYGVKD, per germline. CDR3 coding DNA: TGTGCCATCAGTCCAGGACAGGGGATATCCTACGAGCAGTACTTC. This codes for CAISPGQGISYEQYF.

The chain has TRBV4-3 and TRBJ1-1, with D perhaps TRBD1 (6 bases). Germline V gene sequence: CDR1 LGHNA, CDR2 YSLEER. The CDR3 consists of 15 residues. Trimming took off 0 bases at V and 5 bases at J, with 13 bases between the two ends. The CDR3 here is CASSQDLNRATEAFF. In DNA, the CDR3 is TGCGCCAGCAGCCAAGATTTGAACAGGGCGACTGAAGCTTTCTTT.

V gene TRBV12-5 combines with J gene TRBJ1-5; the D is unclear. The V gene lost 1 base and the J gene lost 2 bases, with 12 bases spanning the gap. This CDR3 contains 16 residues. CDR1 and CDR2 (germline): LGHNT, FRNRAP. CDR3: CASGLDQRSGNQPQHF. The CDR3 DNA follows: TGTGCTAGTGGTTTGGATCAAAGGAGCGGCAATCAGCCCCAGCATTTT.

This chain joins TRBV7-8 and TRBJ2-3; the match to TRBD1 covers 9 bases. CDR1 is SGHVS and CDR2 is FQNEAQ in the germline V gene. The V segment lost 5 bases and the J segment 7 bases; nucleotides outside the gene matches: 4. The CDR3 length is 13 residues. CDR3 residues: CASSRDRDHTQYF. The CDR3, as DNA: TGTGCCAGCAGCCGGGACAGGGATCATACGCAGTATTTT.

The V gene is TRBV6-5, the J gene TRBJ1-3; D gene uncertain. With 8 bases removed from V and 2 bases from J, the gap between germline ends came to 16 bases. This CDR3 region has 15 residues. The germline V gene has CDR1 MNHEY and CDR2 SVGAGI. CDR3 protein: CASRVGGKTGNTIYF. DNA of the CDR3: TGTGCCAGCCGGGTTGGTGGTAAAACTGGAAACACCATATATTTT.

The CDR3 loop is CASSLAPGNYGYTF. The CDR3 region has the DNA TGCGCCAGCAGCTTGGCCCCGGGGAACTATGGCTACACCTTC. The rearrangement links TRBV5-1 to TRBJ1-2; D uncertain. CDR3 size: 14 residues. V was cut by 0 bases and J by 2 bases, with 8 bases left in between. The germline CDR1 and CDR2 sequences are SGHRS and YFSETQ. Using reference TRBV5-1 and TRBJ1-2 for the parts outside the CDR3, the full variable domain is KAGVTQTPRYLIKTRGQQVTLSCSPISGHRSVSWYQQTPGQGLQFLFEYFSETQRNKGNFPGRFSGRQFSNSRSEMNVSTLELGDSALYLCASSLAPGNYGYTFGSGTRLTVV.

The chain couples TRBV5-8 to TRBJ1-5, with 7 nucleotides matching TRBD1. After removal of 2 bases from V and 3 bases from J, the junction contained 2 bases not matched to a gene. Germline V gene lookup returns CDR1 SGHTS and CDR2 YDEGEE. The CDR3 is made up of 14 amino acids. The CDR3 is CASSFGQVNQPQHF. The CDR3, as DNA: TGTGCCAGCAGCTTTGGACAGGTCAATCAGCCCCAGCATTTT.

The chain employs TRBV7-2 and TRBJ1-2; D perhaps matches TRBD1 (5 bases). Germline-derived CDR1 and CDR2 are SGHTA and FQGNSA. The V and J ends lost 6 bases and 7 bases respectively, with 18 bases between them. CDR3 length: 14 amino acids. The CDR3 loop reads CASSRALSGSGYTF. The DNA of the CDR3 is TGTGCCAGCAGTCGAGCTTTATCAGGGTCTGGCTACACCTTC.

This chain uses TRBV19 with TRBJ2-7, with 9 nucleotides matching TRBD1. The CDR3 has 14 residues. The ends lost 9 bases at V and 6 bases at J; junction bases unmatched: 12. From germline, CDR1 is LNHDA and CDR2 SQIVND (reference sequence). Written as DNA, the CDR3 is TGTGCCAGCCGACGGCGGGACAGGGACTCCGAGCAGTACTTC. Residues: CASRRRDRDSEQYF.

This CDR3 is CASSLGAVNTEAFF. The DNA of the CDR3 is TGTGCCAGCAGCTTAGGGGCAGTAAACACTGAAGCTTTCTTT. The V call is TRBV7-9, the J call TRBJ1-1; D gene unclear. The germline V gene encodes CDR1 SEHNR and CDR2 FQNEAQ (reference sequence). The V end lost 1 base, the J end lost 2 bases, and 8 bases lay between the germline ends. CDR3 size: 14 residues.

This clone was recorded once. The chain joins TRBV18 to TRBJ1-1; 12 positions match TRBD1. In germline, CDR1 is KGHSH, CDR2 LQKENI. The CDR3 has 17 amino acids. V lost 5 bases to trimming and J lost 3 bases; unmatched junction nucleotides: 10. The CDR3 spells CASSEPGQGAQDTEAFF. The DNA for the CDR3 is TGTGCCAGCTCAGAACCGGGACAGGGGGCGCAGGACACTGAAGCTTTCTTT.

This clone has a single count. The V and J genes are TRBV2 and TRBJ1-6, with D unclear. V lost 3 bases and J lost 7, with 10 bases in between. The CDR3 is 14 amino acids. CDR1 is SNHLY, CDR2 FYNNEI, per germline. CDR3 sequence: CASSDFVLNSPLHF. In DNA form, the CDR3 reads TGTGCCAGCAGTGATTTTGTCTTAAATTCACCCCTCCACTTT.

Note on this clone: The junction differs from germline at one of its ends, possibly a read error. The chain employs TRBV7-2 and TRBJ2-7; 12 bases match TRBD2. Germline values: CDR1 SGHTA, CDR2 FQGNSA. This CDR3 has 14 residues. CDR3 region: CASSLAGGRREQYF. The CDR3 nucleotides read TGTGCCAGCAGCCTAGCGGGGGGGAGGCGGGAGCAGTACTTC.